This TCR beta chain was sequenced during a study of blood T cell repertoires in COVID-19. Turning to the study itself: Samples came from the United States, Italy and Spain, spanning acute and convalescent COVID-19. Sources were T cells, B-cell-depleted T cells, or PBMCs; the material itself was cDNA or gDNA.

CDR1 and CDR2 from the germline V gene are SGDLS and YYNGEE. This CDR3 is built from 15 residues. The trim removed 3 bases at V and 5 bases at J, leaving 4 bases unmatched. Study processing details: Amplification of reference gene primers provided the estimated nucleated cell counts. Assay: immunoSEQ multiplex PCR; the TCRdb copy retains only in-frame clones and omits some. The V and J calls and clone size are taken from that table; D and trimming were inferred from the DNA. The sample lists some 240,000 clones, more than 85% occurring once. Seattle's enrolled individuals joined amid active infection and were then monitored longitudinally.

The specimen sequenced was peripheral blood. The chain joins TRBV9 to TRBJ2-1; 11 nucleotides align to TRBD2. This receptor was obtained from a man aged 55 to 70 with COVID-19, enrolled during active disease. The CDR3 spells CASSATSGTDNEQFF. The DNA for the CDR3 is TGTGCCAGCAGCGCGACTAGCGGGACCGACAATGAGCAGTTCTTC.